The T cell receptor beta chain under discussion was sequenced for a study of T-cell reconstitution after alpha-beta-depleted transplantation in children. The TCRbeta library incorporated unique molecular identifiers. MiXCR was run by TCRdb on the PCR reads, yielding one entry per CDR3 protein. The table has 500,000 to 650,000 distinct CDR3 sequences, about 10% seen once. This clonotype was seen a few times. Antigen: not known. Overall study results and limits: Elevated TCRbeta diversity at day 60 was traced, in some patients, to surviving recipient T cells and thymic progenitors. In patients about two months after transplant, alpha-beta T cells reportedly arose from several hundred expanded graft clones. T-cell numbers and diversity one year post-transplant derived largely from freshly generated T cells.

J lost 4 bases, V lost 3 bases, and 13 bases had no gene match. The CDR3 runs 17 residues. This TCR was recovered from a female patient between 2 and 15 years old who had a stem cell transplant for aplastic anemia, so the T cells may come from the graft donor. V gene TRBV12-3 or TRBV12-4 combines with J gene TRBJ1-1, with 8 bases matching TRBD1. Sequences were derived from PBMCs, mostly from graft donor cells, sampled 180 days after TCRalphabeta/CD19-depleted stem cell transplant. CDR3 protein: CASSFSGTGQWGTEAFF. The CDR3 coding sequence is TGTGCCAGCAGTTTTTCCGGGACAGGCCAATGGGGCACTGAAGCTTTCTTT.